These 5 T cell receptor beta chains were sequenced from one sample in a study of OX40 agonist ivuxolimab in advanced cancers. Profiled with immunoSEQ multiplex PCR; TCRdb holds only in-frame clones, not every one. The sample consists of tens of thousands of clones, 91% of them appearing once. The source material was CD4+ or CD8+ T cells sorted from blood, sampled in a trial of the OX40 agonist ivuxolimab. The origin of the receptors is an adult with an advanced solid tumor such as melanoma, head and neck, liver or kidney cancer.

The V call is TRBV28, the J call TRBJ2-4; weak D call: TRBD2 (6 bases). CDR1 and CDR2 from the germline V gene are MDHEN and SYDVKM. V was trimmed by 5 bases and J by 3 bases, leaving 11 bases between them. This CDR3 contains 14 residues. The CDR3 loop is CASSVGGDKNIQYF. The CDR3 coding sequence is TGTGCCAGCAGTGTAGGAGGGGACAAAAACATTCAGTACTTC.

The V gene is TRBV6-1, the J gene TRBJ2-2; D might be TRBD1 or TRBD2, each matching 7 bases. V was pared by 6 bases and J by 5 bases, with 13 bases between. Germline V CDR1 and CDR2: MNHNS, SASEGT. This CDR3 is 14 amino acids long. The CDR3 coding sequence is TGTGCCAGCAGACCGCAGGGGGGGACCGGGGAGCTGTTTTTT. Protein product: CASRPQGGTGELFF.

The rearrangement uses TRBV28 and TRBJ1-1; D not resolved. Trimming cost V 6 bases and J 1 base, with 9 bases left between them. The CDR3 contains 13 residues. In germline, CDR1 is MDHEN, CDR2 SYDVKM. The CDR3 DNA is TGTGCCAGCAGACCCGGTTGGAACACTGAAGCTTTCTTT. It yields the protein CASRPGWNTEAFF. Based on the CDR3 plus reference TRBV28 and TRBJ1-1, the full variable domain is DVKVTQSSRYLVKRTGEKVFLECVQDMDHENMFWYRQDPGLGLRLIYFSYDVKMKEKGDIPEGYSVSREKKERFSLILESASTNQTSMYLCASRPGWNTEAFFGQGTRLTVV.

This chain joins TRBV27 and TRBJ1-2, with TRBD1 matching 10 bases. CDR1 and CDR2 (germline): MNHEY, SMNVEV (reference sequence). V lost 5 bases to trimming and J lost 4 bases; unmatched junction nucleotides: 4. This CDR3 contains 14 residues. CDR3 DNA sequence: TGTGCCAGCAGTGGGACAGGGGCTGGCTATGGCTACACCTTC. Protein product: CASSGTGAGYGYTF.

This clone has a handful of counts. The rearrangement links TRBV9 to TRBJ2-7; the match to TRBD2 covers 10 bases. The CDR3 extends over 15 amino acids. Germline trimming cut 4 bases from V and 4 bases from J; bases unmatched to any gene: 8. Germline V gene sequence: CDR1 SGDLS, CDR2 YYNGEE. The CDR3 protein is CASSRGSGRAYEQYF. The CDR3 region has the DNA TGTGCCAGCAGCCGGGGGAGCGGGAGGGCTTACGAGCAGTACTTC.